Below are 11 T cell receptor beta chains sequenced from a single sample in a study of OX40 agonist ivuxolimab in advanced cancers. Generated by immunoSEQ multiplex PCR, the TCRdb table keeps only in-frame clones and is missing some. The sample holds 40,000 to 55,000 clones; approximately 87% are singletons and the top ten take 6.5% to 7.5%. The source was CD4+ or CD8+ T cells sorted from blood, collected in a trial of the OX40 agonist ivuxolimab. These receptors all stem from an adult with an advanced solid tumor such as melanoma, head and neck, liver or kidney cancer.

In its sample, this clone was seen once. The chain combines TRBV7-3 with TRBJ2-1; TRBD1 matches 8 bases. The V segment lost 5 bases and the J segment 5 bases; nucleotides outside the gene matches: 2. The CDR3 loop spans 13 amino acids. Looked up from germline, CDR1 is SGHTA and CDR2 is FQGTGA. The chain's CDR3 is CASSRTGNNEQFF. Here the CDR3 DNA reads TGTGCCAGCAGCCGGACAGGGAACAATGAGCAGTTCTTC.

J is TRBJ2-5 and V is TRBV5-6, with 8 nucleotides matching TRBD2. CDR3 size: 16 residues. Per germline, CDR1 SGHDT and CDR2 YYEEEE. J was trimmed by 2 bases and V by 0 bases; bases with no gene match: 6. CDR3 sequence (DNA): TGTGCCAGCAGCTTGGCCGTGGGACTAGGGCAAGAGACCCAGTACTTC. Protein sequence: CASSLAVGLGQETQYF.

The chain has TRBV15 and TRBJ1-2, with 8 bases identical to TRBD1. The CDR3 is made up of 13 amino acids. V lost 4 bases and J lost 12; bases outside the gene matches: 10. Germline assignment: CDR1 LNHNV and CDR2 YYDKDF (reference sequence). The CDR3 loop is CATSTRDRRHHTF. The CDR3 coding sequence is TGTGCCACCAGCACAAGGGACAGGAGGCATCACACCTTC.

This rearrangement joins TRBV5-4 to TRBJ2-5, with TRBD2 identical over 16 bases. This CDR3 contains 18 residues. Unmatched junction bases numbered 6, after V lost 0 bases and J lost 4 bases. Germline V gene data show CDR1 as SGHNT and CDR2 as YYREEE (reference sequence). The CDR3 DNA reads TGTGCCAGCAGCTTGGAGCCCGGGACTAGCGGGGGGGGAGAGACCCAGTACTTC. It codes for CASSLEPGTSGGGETQYF.

This clone occurred once. This chain uses TRBV27 with TRBJ2-7; possibly TRBD2 for D (7 bases). CDR1 is MNHEY, CDR2 SMNVEV, per germline (reference sequence). Trimming cost V 0 bases and J 0 bases, with 21 bases left between them. The length of the CDR3 is 19 residues. CDR3 nucleotide sequence: TGTGCCAGCAGTTTATCTTTGAGGGGGGGGGTCCTCCGCTCCTACGAGCAGTACTTC. Its translation: CASSLSLRGGVLRSYEQYF.

The rearrangement links TRBV5-6 to TRBJ2-6; D might be TRBD1 (5 bases). Germline V gene sequence: CDR1 SGHDT, CDR2 YYEEEE. CDR3 length equals 16 residues. The V end was cut by 0 bases, the J end by 4 bases, with 11 bases between. CDR3 nucleotides: TGTGCCAGCAGCTTGGCAGGGCCAGGGGGGGCCAACGTCCTGACTTTC. It encodes CASSLAGPGGANVLTF.

The rearrangement joins TRBV7-9 to TRBJ1-2; 8 bases map to TRBD1. The ends lost 4 bases at V and 1 base at J; junction bases unmatched: 11. The CDR3 length is 17 residues. Germline CDR1 reads SEHNR; CDR2 reads FQNEAQ (reference sequence). CDR3 bases: TGTGCCAGCAGCTGGGACAGGTCCTCGCATTTTAACTATGGCTACACCTTC. Its protein product is CASSWDRSSHFNYGYTF.

The chain has TRBV7-8 and TRBJ1-1; D is perhaps TRBD1 (5 bases). This CDR3 spans 17 amino acids. CDR1 is SGHVS, CDR2 FQNEAQ, per germline. The ends were cut back, 1 base at V and 4 bases at J, with 19 bases in the middle. CDR3 sequence reads: CASSLVSQGRLATEAFF. The CDR3 DNA is TGTGCCAGCAGCTTAGTTAGCCAGGGAAGGTTGGCCACTGAAGCTTTCTTT.

V gene TRBV2 combines with J gene TRBJ2-7; TRBD1 might be the D (6 bases). There are 15 residues in the CDR3. The germline V gene has CDR1 SNHLY and CDR2 FYNNEI. V lost 9 bases and J lost 2, with 20 bases in between. The CDR3 loop is CASLGKGTRPYEQYF. The CDR3 DNA is TGTGCCAGTCTGGGAAAAGGGACACGGCCCTACGAGCAGTACTTC.

This sequence joins TRBV5-1 and TRBJ2-6; unclear D gene. The CDR3 totals 15 residues. Germline V lookup: CDR1 SGHRS, CDR2 YFSETQ. The V end was cut by 4 bases, the J end by 0 bases, with 8 bases between. CDR3 coding DNA: TGCGCCAGCAGCAGGTCAGTCTCTGGGGCCAACGTCCTGACTTTC. Protein: CASSRSVSGANVLTF. The full variable domain, rest sourced from reference TRBV5-1 and TRBJ2-6, is KAGVTQTPRYLIKTRGQQVTLSCSPISGHRSVSWYQQTPGQGLQFLFEYFSETQRNKGNFPGRFSGRQFSNSRSEMNVSTLELGDSALYLCASSRSVSGANVLTFGAGSRLTVL.

As for this clone: One end of the junction does not line up with germline, which may come from a read error. Other DNA sequences from this sample encode an identical CDR3 as well. V gene TRBV6-1 combines with J gene TRBJ1-2; tentative D call: TRBD1 (6 bases). From germline, CDR1 is MNHNS and CDR2 SASEGT. This CDR3 has 12 amino acids. CDR3 nucleotide sequence: TGCCTCGGAGGACAGCTTAATTATGGCTACACCTTC. Protein product: CLGGQLNYGYTF.